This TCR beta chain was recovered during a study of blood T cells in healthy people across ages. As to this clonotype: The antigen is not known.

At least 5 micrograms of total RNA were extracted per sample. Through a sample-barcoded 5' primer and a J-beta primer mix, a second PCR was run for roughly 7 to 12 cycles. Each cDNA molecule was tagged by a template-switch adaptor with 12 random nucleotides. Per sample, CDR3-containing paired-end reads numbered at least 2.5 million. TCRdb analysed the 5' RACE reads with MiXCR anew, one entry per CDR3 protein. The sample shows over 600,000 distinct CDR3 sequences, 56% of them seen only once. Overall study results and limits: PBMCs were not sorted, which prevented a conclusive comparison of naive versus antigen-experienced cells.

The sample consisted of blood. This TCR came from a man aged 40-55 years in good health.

The CDR3, as DNA: TGTGCCAGCTCACCACCTAACAGGCCGTTTTTAACCGGGGAGCTGTTTTTT. Translation gives CASSPPNRPFLTGELFF. J is TRBJ2-2 and V is TRBV18, with D tentatively TRBD1 (5 bases). The ends were cut back, 0 bases at V and 5 bases at J, with 16 bases in the middle. Per the germline V gene, CDR1 is KGHSH and CDR2 is LQKENI. The CDR3 contains 17 residues.